These 31 T cell receptor beta chains were sequenced from one sample in a study of CD8 T cells in ankylosing spondylitis. Via MiXCR, TCRdb re-called the 5' RACE reads, giving one row per CDR3 protein. The sample yields about 150,000 distinct CDR3 sequences, about an eighth seen once. Sequencing was performed on blood, either unsorted or a sorted T cell fraction (not recorded which). Receptors originate from a female donor with ankylosing spondylitis or in good health (not recorded which).

This clonotype was counted ten times or more. The rearrangement links TRBV20-1 to TRBJ2-1; the D gene is possibly TRBD2 (5 bases). CDR1 is DFQATT, CDR2 SNEGSKA, per germline (reference sequence). Trimming shortened V by 5 bases and J by 2 bases, and 10 bases separated the two germline ends. The CDR3 contains 13 residues. The chain's CDR3 is CSAASRTYNEQFF. In DNA, the CDR3 is TGCAGTGCTGCTAGCCGAACCTACAATGAGCAGTTCTTC.

This clonotype was counted only a few times. The chain links TRBV28 to TRBJ2-2; no clear D. V was pared by 7 bases and J by 7 bases, with 7 bases between. This CDR3 has 11 amino acids. Germline V CDR1 and CDR2: MDHEN, SYDVKM. The CDR3 region is CASKSHGELFF. CDR3 in DNA: TGTGCCAGCAAAAGTCACGGGGAGCTGTTTTTT.

This clonotype was found a few times. The chain recombines TRBV7-2 with TRBJ1-2; TRBD1 matches at 8 bases. CDR3 size: 16 residues. V lost 0 bases to trimming and J lost 7 bases; unmatched junction nucleotides: 10. Germline CDR1 and CDR2: SGHTA and FQGNSA. This CDR3 reads CASSLAEGQAIGGYTF. The CDR3 DNA reads TGTGCCAGCAGCTTAGCTGAGGGACAGGCCATTGGTGGCTACACCTTC.

This clonotype was seen repeatedly, ten times or more. CDR3 sequence reads: CASSPQGMRAYEQYF. In DNA form, the CDR3 reads TGTGCCAGCAGCCCCCAGGGGATGCGGGCCTACGAGCAGTACTTC. This chain links TRBV7-9 with TRBJ2-7; D possibly corresponds to TRBD1 (6 bases). Trimming removed 5 bases at V and 2 bases at J, with 16 bases between. Germline lookup yields CDR1 SEHNR and CDR2 FQNEAQ (reference sequence). The CDR3 covers 15 residues.

In its sample, this clonotype was seen many times. The rearrangement joins TRBV29-1 to TRBJ2-3, with 15 bases that match TRBD2. V gave up 7 bases and J gave up 5 bases; unmatched junction bases: 4. The CDR3 has 14 residues. The germline V gene has CDR1 SQVTM and CDR2 ANQGSEA. The CDR3 nucleotides are TGCAGCGCACAGGGACTAGCGGGAGGAGATACGCAGTATTTT. It codes for CSAQGLAGGDTQYF.

This clonotype was counted ten times or more. This rearrangement joins TRBV11-2 to TRBJ1-1; D not certain. V lost 2 bases and J 4 bases, leaving 2 bases between the germline ends. This CDR3 has 11 amino acids. The germline V gene has CDR1 SGHAT and CDR2 FQNNGV. The CDR3 reads CASSLSTEAFF. The CDR3 nucleotides are TGTGCCAGCAGCTTATCCACTGAAGCTTTCTTT.

This clonotype showed up many times. This sequence joins TRBV6-1 and TRBJ1-2; 8 bases are shared with TRBD1. Trimming cost V 0 bases and J 4 bases; bases outside gene matches: 7. Germline V gene sequence: CDR1 MNHNS, CDR2 SASEGT. The CDR3 has 16 amino acids. The DNA of the CDR3 is TGTGCCAGCAGTGAAGCCGAGGGACAGGCGATCTATGGCTACACCTTC. This translates into CASSEAEGQAIYGYTF.

This clonotype was observed many times. This chain links TRBV5-1 with TRBJ2-3, with TRBD2 identical over 9 bases. The CDR3 spans 15 residues. The junction had 0 bases not matched to a gene; V was cut back by 0 bases and J by 1 base. The germline gives CDR1 SGHRS, CDR2 YFSETQ. The CDR3 sequence is CASSLGLAGTDTQYF. DNA for the CDR3: TGCGCCAGCAGCTTGGGACTAGCGGGCACAGATACGCAGTATTTT.

This clonotype was counted many times. The V call is TRBV20-1, the J call TRBJ2-2; 8 nucleotides match TRBD1. Germline values: CDR1 DFQATT, CDR2 SNEGSKA (reference sequence). J lost 4 bases, V lost 0 bases, and 10 bases had no gene match. CDR3 size: 17 residues. The CDR3 loop is CSARDPRGPKGTGELFF. The CDR3 bases are TGCAGTGCTAGAGATCCCAGGGGGCCTAAGGGCACCGGGGAGCTGTTTTTT.

The table lists this clonotype with many counts. The chain carries TRBV11-3 and TRBJ1-1; no firm D call. V gave up 3 bases and J gave up 0 bases, with 8 bases separating them. Germline assignment: CDR1 SGHNT and CDR2 YENEEA. CDR3 length equals 14 residues. The CDR3 reads CASSFSGVNTEAFF. The CDR3, as DNA: TGTGCCAGCAGCTTCTCAGGAGTGAACACTGAAGCTTTCTTT.

Many counts were recorded for this clonotype. The rearrangement links TRBV6-5 to TRBJ2-7, with 7 bases aligning to TRBD1. Germline trimming cut 2 bases from V and 5 bases from J; bases unmatched to any gene: 6. Germline assignment: CDR1 MNHEY and CDR2 SVGAGI. This CDR3 is 14 amino acids long. The CDR3 loop is CASSYPDRINEQYF. DNA of the CDR3: TGTGCCAGCAGTTACCCGGACAGGATCAACGAGCAGTACTTC.

This clonotype was seen at least ten times. The chain has TRBV12-3 or TRBV12-4 and TRBJ2-1; the D gene could be TRBD1 or TRBD2 (5 bases each). CDR3 size: 14 residues. V was clipped by 2 bases and J by 8 bases, with 13 bases between them. CDR3 coding DNA: TGTGCCAGCAGTTTAATCCCGGGGACCCATGAGCAGTTCTTC. It translates to CASSLIPGTHEQFF.

The rearrangement joins TRBV13 to TRBJ1-4; 9 nucleotides line up with TRBD1. This CDR3 spans 15 amino acids. Germline trimming cut 3 bases from V and 5 bases from J; bases unmatched to any gene: 4. From germline, CDR1 is PRHDT and CDR2 FYEKMQ (reference sequence). The CDR3 DNA follows: TGTGCCAGCAGCTTGGGGGACAGGGTGAATGAAAAACTGTTTTTT. Its protein product is CASSLGDRVNEKLFF.

This clonotype appeared many times. The genes are TRBV6-2 or TRBV6-3 and TRBJ1-1; no clear D gene. This CDR3 comprises 14 residues. In germline, CDR1 is MNHEY, CDR2 SVGEGT. Trimming pared 5 bases from V and 5 bases from J, leaving 15 bases between. The CDR3 is CASSLIGVGTEAFF. Written as DNA, the CDR3 is TGTGCCAGCAGTCTTATCGGGGTTGGGACTGAAGCTTTCTTT.

This chain links TRBV5-1 with TRBJ2-6; D is unresolved. Germline V gene sequence: CDR1 SGHRS, CDR2 YFSETQ. The length of the CDR3 is 16 residues. Trimming pared 0 bases from V and 4 bases from J, leaving 11 bases between. The DNA of the CDR3 is TGCGCCAGCAGCTTGGCGCCTCCTAAAGGGGCCAACGTCCTGACTTTC. Encoded protein: CASSLAPPKGANVLTF.

On this clonotype: A much more abundant neighbour one base away suggests this may be a read error. This chain joins TRBV4-1 and TRBJ2-7; no reliable D call. CDR1 is MGHRA, CDR2 YSYEKL, per germline. The CDR3 consists of 14 residues. CDR3 residues: CASSQEPGPQLQCF. The CDR3 DNA is TGCGCCAGCAGCCAAGAACCAGGCCCCCAGTTACAGTGCTTC.

In the case of this clonotype: Given a much more abundant clone one base away, this may be a read error. The chain joins TRBV11-3 to TRBJ2-7; no definite D call. From germline, CDR1 is SGHNT and CDR2 YENEEA. There are 14 residues in the CDR3. This chain's CDR3 is CANSLYLSSYEQYF. The CDR3 DNA reads TGTGCCAACAGCTTATATTTGAGCTCCTACGAGCAGTACTTC.

This clonotype appeared many times. The V gene is TRBV18, the J gene TRBJ1-1; 9 bases are a match to TRBD1. V dropped 3 bases and J dropped 4; count of bases not matched to a gene: 12. The V gene's germline CDR1 is KGHSH and CDR2 LQKENI. This CDR3 comprises 17 residues. CDR3 bases: TGTGCCAGCTCACCCAAGACAGGGGGTCGCCGTGGCACTGAAGCTTTCTTT. Translation gives CASSPKTGGRRGTEAFF.

CDR3 residues: CASSLTPGRGPNQPQHF. In nucleotides, the CDR3 is TGTGCCAGCAGCTTAACCCCTGGCAGGGGGCCTAATCAGCCCCAGCATTTT. V usage is TRBV7-2 and J usage is TRBJ1-5; 8 bases match TRBD1. The CDR3 contains 17 residues. Germline CDR1 is SGHTA and CDR2 is FQGNSA. V gave up 2 bases and J gave up 4 bases; unmatched junction bases: 10.

This clonotype was detected a few times. In DNA, the CDR3 is TGCAGTGCTACTAGCGGGGGAAACACCGGGGAGCTGTTTTTT. As protein: CSATSGGNTGELFF. The chain carries TRBV20-1 and TRBJ2-2; 10 bases line up with TRBD2. V lost 4 bases, J lost 2 bases, and 1 base stayed unmatched. The germline gives CDR1 DFQATT, CDR2 SNEGSKA (reference sequence). The CDR3 totals 14 residues.

The table lists this clonotype with a few counts. The chain has TRBV3-1 and TRBJ2-5; D unresolved. This CDR3 is 12 amino acids long. The germline V and J ends were trimmed by 0 bases and 4 bases, with 3 bases remaining between them. Germline-derived CDR1 and CDR2 are LGHDT and YNNKEL (reference sequence). CDR3 in amino acids: CASSQEVETQYF. Written as DNA, the CDR3 is TGTGCCAGCAGCCAAGAGGTAGAGACCCAGTACTTC.

This clonotype has at least ten counts. The chain is built from TRBV7-2 and TRBJ1-1, with D unclear. The CDR3 loop spans 14 amino acids. V was pared by 5 bases and J by 4 bases, with 14 bases between. Germline V gene sequence: CDR1 SGHTA, CDR2 FQGNSA. CDR3 coding DNA: TGTGCCAGCAGCCTCTACGGGGTTAGCACTGAAGCTTTCTTT. Translating gives CASSLYGVSTEAFF. Variable domain in full (rest from reference TRBV7-2 and TRBJ1-1): GAGVSQSPSNKVTEKGKDVELRCDPISGHTALYWYRQSLGQGLEFLIYFQGNSAPDKSGLPSDRFSAERTGGSVSTLTIQRTQQEDSAVYLCASSLYGVSTEAFFGQGTRLTVV.

The rearrangement links TRBV5-1 to TRBJ2-2; D not certain. With 0 bases removed from V and 7 bases from J, the gap between germline ends came to 13 bases. The CDR3 totals 15 residues. Germline CDR1 is SGHRS and CDR2 is YFSETQ. The CDR3 loop is CASSLVQDNLGELFF. The CDR3 DNA follows: TGCGCCAGCAGCTTGGTTCAGGATAATCTCGGGGAGCTGTTTTTT.

The CDR3 spells CSAYSGAPCEQYF. CDR3 DNA: TGCAGTGCTTACTCGGGGGCGCCCTGCGAGCAGTACTTC. This rearrangement joins TRBV20-1 to TRBJ2-7; D possibly uses TRBD1 or TRBD2 (6 bases each). The V end was cut by 5 bases, the J end by 6 bases, with 17 bases between. In germline, CDR1 is DFQATT, CDR2 SNEGSKA (reference sequence). The CDR3 is 13 amino acids.

The rearrangement uses TRBV12-3 or TRBV12-4 and TRBJ1-2; a weak D match, TRBD1 (6 bases). The CDR3 totals 15 residues. Trimming left V 6 bases short and J 4 bases short, with 18 bases between. DNA of the CDR3: TGTGCCAGCAGGGGGGTTCGGGGGGGCAGCTATGGCTACACCTTC. The encoded protein is CASRGVRGGSYGYTF.

About this clonotype: A much larger clone is a single base away; this may be a read error. This sequence joins TRBV7-2 and TRBJ2-1; 10 bases map to TRBD2. Germline loops: CDR1 SGHTA, CDR2 FQGNSA. Trimming removed 5 bases from V and 9 bases from J; junction bases left unmatched: 7. CDR3 length equals 14 residues. CDR3 protein: CASSTSGTKGEQFF. DNA of the CDR3: TGTGCCAGCAGCACTAGCGGGACCAAGGGTGAGCAGTTCTTC.

This clonotype showed up many times. J is TRBJ1-1 and V is TRBV20-1, with D unclear. Trimming left V 0 bases short and J 1 base short, with 12 bases between. The V gene's germline CDR1 is DFQATT and CDR2 SNEGSKA (reference sequence). The CDR3 extends over 15 amino acids. DNA of the CDR3: TGCAGTGCTAGAGATGGCTTCTTGGCGAACACTGAAGCTTTCTTT. This gives the protein CSARDGFLANTEAFF.

This clonotype appeared many times. The V and J genes are TRBV4-2 and TRBJ1-4, with no clear D. The CDR3 consists of 13 residues. The V end lost 4 bases, the J end lost 10 bases, and 13 bases lay between the germline ends. CDR1 and CDR2 from the germline V gene are LGHNA and YNFKEQ. CDR3 in amino acids: CASSPLRWGKLFF. In DNA form, the CDR3 reads TGTGCCAGCAGCCCATTGAGATGGGGAAAACTGTTTTTT.

The chain uses TRBV18 and TRBJ1-1, with D unclear. The CDR3 consists of 13 residues. V was clipped by 6 bases and J by 1 base, with 9 bases between them. In germline, CDR1 is KGHSH, CDR2 LQKENI. The DNA of the CDR3 is TGTGCCAGCTCGTATTCGGAGAACACTGAAGCTTTCTTT. Translated: CASSYSENTEAFF.

This clonotype was observed many times. The rearrangement joins TRBV30 to TRBJ1-2, with D unclear. Germline CDR1 GTSNPN, CDR2 SVGIG (reference sequence). The CDR3 runs to 13 residues. V shed 5 bases and J shed 6 bases, with 16 bases lying between them. For the CDR3, the DNA is TGTGCCTGGCGGACCGCCTATTATGATGGCTACACCTTC. Amino acid sequence: CAWRTAYYDGYTF.

In this sample, this clonotype turned up many times. The rearrangement links TRBV7-9 to TRBJ2-1; tentatively, D is TRBD1 (5 bases). Germline assignment: CDR1 SEHNR and CDR2 FQNEAQ (reference sequence). The CDR3 is 15 amino acids. V was clipped by 3 bases and J by 2 bases, with 11 bases between them. CDR3 loop: CASSFTGLAYNEQFF. CDR3 sequence (DNA): TGTGCCAGCAGCTTCACAGGTTTGGCCTACAATGAGCAGTTCTTC.